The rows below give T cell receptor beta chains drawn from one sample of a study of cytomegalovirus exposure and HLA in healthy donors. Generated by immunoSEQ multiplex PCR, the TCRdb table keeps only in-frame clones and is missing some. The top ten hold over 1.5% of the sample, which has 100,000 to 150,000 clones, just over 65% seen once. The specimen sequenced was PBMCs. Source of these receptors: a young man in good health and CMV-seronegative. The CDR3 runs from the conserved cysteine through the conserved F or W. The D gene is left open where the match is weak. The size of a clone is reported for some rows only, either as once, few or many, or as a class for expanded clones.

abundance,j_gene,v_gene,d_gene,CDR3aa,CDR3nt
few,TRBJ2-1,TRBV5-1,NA,CASSFFVGDEQFF,TGCGCCAGCAGCTTCTTTGTCGGGGATGAGCAGTTCTTC
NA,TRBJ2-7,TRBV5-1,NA,CASRSRGTSYEQYF,TGCGCCAGCAGGTCTAGGGGCACCTCCTACGAGCAGTACTTC
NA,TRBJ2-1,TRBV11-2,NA,CASSLGSGVSYNEQFF,TGTGCCAGCAGCTTAGGGTCAGGGGTCTCCTACAATGAGCAGTTCTTC
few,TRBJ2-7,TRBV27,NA,CASRGAWSVSYEQYF,TGTGCCAGCAGGGGGGCGTGGAGCGTCTCCTACGAGCAGTACTTC
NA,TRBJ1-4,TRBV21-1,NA,CASGTGLEKLFF,TGTGCCAGCGGTACAGGGTTGGAAAAACTGTTTTTT
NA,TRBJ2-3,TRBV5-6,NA,CASSLERQGHTPRVTQYF,TGTGCCAGCAGCTTGGAAAGGCAGGGTCACACACCCCGGGTTACGCAGTATTTT
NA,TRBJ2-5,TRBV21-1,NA,CAITGQGKETQYF,TGTGCCATCACTGGACAGGGGAAGGAGACCCAGTACTTC
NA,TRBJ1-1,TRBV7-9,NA,CASSSQALNTEAFF,TGTGCCAGCAGCTCACAGGCCTTGAACACTGAAGCTTTCTTT
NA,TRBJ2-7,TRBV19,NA,CASSSSGAVYEQYF,TGTGCCAGTAGTTCTTCTGGGGCCGTTTACGAGCAGTACTTC
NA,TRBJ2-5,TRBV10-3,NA,CATEVLGTQYF,TGTGCCACCGAGGTTCTGGGGACCCAGTACTTC
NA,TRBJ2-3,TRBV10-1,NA,CASSGSEGRDTQYF,TGCGCCAGCAGTGGGTCGGAGGGAAGGGATACGCAGTATTTT